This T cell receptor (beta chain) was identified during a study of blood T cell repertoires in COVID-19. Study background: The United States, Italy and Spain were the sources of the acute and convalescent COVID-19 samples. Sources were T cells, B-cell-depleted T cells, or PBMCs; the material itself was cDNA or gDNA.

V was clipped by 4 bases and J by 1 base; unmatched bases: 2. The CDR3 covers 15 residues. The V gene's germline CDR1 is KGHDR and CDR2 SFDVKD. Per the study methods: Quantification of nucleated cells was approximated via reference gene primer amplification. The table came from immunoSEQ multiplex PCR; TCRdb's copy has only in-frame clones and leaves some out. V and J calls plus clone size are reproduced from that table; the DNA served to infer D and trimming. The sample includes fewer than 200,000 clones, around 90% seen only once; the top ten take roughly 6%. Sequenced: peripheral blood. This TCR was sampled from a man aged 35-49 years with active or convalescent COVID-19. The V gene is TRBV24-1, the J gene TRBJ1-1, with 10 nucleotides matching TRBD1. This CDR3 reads CATSETGGSNTEAFF. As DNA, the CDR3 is TGTGCCACCAGTGAGACAGGGGGCTCGAACACTGAAGCTTTCTTT.